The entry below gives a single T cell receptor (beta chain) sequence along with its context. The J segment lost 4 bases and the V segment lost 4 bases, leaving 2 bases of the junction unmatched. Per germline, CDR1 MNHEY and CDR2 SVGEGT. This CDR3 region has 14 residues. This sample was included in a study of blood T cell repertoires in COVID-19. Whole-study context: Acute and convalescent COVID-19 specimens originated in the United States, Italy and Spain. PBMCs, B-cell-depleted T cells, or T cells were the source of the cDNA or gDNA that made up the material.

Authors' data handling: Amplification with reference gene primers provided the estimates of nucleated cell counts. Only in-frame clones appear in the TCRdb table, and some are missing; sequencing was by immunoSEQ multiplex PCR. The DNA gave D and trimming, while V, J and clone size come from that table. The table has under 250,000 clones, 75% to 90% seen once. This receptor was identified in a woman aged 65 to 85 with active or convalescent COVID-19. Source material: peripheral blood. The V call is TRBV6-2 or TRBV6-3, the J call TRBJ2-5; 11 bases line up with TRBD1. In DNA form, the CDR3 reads TGTGCCAGCAGTTTCGGGACAGGGGGAGAGACCCAGTACTTC. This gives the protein CASSFGTGGETQYF.